This T cell receptor beta chain was found in a study of patients and donors after allogeneic stem cell transplantation. TCRdb used MiXCR to reprocess the RT-PCR reads, holding one entry per CDR3 protein. The sample consists of approximately 160,000 distinct CDR3 sequences, about 29% of them appearing once. In this sample, this clonotype turned up a few times. Germline V gene data show CDR1 as SGHTA and CDR2 as FQGNSA. The CDR3 spans 13 residues. Trimming removed 1 base from V and 7 bases from J, with 7 bases in between. Sequences were obtained from blood, either unsorted or a sorted T cell fraction (not recorded which). The receptor comes from a human donor who was either an allogeneic HSCT recipient or a stem cell or donor lymphocyte infusion donor (not recorded which). It is not recorded whose cells these are; they may come from a transplant donor. This chain connects TRBV7-2 to TRBJ1-4; D is uncertain. CDR3 coding DNA: TGTGCCAGCAGCTTAGAGGCTGGTGAAAAACTGTTTTTT. Protein: CASSLEAGEKLFF. Supplemented by reference TRBV7-2 and TRBJ1-4, the full variable domain reads GAGVSQSPSNKVTEKGKDVELRCDPISGHTALYWYRQSLGQGLEFLIYFQGNSAPDKSGLPSDRFSAERTGGSVSTLTIQRTQQEDSAVYLCASSLEAGEKLFFGSGTQLSVL.